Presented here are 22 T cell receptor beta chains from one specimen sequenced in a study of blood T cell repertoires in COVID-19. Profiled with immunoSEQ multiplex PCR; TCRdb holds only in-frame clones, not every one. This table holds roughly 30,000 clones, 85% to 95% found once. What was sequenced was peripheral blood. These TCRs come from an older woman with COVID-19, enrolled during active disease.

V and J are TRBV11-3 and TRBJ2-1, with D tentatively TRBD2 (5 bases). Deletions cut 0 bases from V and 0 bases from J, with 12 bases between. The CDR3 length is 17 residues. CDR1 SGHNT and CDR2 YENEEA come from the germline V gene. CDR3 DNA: TGTGCCAGCAGCTTAGATCCCCCGGGAAGCTCCTACAATGAGCAGTTCTTC. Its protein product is CASSLDPPGSSYNEQFF.

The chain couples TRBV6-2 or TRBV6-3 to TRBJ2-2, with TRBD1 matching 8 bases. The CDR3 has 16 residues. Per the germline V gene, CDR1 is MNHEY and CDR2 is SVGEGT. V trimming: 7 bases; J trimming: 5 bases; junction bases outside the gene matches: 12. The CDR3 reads CASTPRGQGRTGELFF. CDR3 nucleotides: TGTGCCAGCACCCCTCGCGGACAGGGTAGGACCGGGGAGCTGTTTTTT.

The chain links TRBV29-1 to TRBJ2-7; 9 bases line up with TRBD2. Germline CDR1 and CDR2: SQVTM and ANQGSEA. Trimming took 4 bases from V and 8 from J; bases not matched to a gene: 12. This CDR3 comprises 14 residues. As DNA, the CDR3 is TGCAGCGTTGTTATTGGCGGGGGGGATATAAAGCAGTACTTC. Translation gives CSVVIGGGDIKQYF.

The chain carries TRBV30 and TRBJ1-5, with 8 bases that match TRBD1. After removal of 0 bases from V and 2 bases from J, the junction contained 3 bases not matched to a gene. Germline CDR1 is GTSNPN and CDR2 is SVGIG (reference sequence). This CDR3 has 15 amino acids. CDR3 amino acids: CAWSVPTGGNQPQHF. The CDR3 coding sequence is TGTGCCTGGAGTGTACCGACAGGGGGCAATCAGCCCCAGCATTTT.

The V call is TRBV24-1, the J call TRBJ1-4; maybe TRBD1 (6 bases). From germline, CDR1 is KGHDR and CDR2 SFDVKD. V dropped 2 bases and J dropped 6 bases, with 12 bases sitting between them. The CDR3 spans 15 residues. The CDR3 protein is CATSDYRDGDEKLFF. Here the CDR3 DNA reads TGTGCCACCAGTGATTACAGGGACGGCGATGAAAAACTGTTTTTT.

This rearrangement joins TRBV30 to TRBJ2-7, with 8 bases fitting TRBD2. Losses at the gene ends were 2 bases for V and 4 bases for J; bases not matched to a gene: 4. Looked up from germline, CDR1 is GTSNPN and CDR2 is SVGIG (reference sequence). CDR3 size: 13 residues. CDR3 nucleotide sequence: TGTGCCTGGAGTCGGCGCGGGAGGTACGAGCAGTACTTC. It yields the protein CAWSRRGRYEQYF. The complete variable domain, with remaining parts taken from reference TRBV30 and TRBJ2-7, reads SQTIHQWPATLVQPVGSPLSLECTVEGTSNPNLYWYRQAAGRGLQLLFYSVGIGQISSEVPQNLSASRPQDRQFILSSKKLLLSDSGFYLCAWSRRGRYEQYFGPGTRLTVT.

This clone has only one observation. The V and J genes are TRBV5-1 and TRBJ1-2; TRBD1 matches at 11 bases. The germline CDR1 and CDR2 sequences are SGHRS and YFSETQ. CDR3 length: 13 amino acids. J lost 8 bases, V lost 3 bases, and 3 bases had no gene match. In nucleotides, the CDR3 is TGCGCCAGCAGCTCGGGACAGGGGGAAGGCTACACCTTC. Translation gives CASSSGQGEGYTF.

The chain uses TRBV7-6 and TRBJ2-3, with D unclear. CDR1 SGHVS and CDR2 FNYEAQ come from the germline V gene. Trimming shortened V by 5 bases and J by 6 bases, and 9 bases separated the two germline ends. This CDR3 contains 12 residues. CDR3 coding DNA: TGTGCCAGCAGCGCGTACCTGGATACGCAGTATTTT. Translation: CASSAYLDTQYF.

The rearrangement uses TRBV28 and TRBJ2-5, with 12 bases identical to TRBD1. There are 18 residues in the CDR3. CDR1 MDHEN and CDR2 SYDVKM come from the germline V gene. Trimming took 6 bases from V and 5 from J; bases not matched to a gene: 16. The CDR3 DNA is TGTGCCAGCAGAGTTCCGGGACAGGGGGCGCGGATGGAGGAGACCCAGTACTTC. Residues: CASRVPGQGARMEETQYF.

CDR3 bases: TGTGCCACCAGCAGGATGACAGGGGCGCGAACAGATACGCAGTATTTT. This codes for CATSRMTGARTDTQYF. V and J are TRBV15 and TRBJ2-3, with 8 positions matching TRBD1. Germline CDR1 reads LNHNV; CDR2 reads YYDKDF (reference sequence). This CDR3 region has 16 residues. V dropped 3 bases and J dropped 3; count of bases not matched to a gene: 8.

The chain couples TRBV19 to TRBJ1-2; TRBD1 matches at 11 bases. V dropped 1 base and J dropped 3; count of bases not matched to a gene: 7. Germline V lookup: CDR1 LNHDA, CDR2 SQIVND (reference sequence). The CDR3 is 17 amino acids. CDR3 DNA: TGTGCCAGTAGTATAGTCCTCGGACAGGGGGCCGACTATGGCTACACCTTC. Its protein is CASSIVLGQGADYGYTF. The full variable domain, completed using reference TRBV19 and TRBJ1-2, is DGGITQSPKYLFRKEGQNVTLSCEQNLNHDAMYWYRQDPGQGLRLIYYSQIVNDFQKGDIAEGYSVSREKKESFPLTVTSAQKNPTAFYLCASSIVLGQGADYGYTFGSGTRLTVV.

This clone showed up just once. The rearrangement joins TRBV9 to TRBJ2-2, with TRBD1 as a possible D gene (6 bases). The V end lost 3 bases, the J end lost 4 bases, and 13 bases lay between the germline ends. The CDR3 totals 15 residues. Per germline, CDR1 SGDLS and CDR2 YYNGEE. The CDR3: CASSDRALSTGELFF. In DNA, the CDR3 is TGTGCCAGCAGCGACAGGGCCTTGAGCACCGGGGAGCTGTTTTTT.

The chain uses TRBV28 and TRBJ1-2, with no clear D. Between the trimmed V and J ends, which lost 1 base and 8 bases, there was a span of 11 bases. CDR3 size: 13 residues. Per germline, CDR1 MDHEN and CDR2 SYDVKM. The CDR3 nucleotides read TGTGCCAGCAGTTTATCCCGAGTCGGGGGCTACACCTTC. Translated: CASSLSRVGGYTF.

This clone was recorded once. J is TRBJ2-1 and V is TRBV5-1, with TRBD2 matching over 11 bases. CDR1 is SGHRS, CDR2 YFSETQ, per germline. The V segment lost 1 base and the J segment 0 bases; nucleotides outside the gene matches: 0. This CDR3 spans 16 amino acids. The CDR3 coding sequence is TGCGCCAGCAGCTTGACTAGCGGGAGCTCCTACAATGAGCAGTTCTTC. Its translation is CASSLTSGSSYNEQFF.

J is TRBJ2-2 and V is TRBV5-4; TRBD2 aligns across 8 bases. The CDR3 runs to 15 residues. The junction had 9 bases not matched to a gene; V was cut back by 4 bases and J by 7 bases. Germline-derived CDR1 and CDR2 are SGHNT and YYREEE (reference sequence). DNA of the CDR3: TGTGCCAGCAGCCTCGGGCGGGGGGTGAGCGGGGAGCTGTTTTTT. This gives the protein CASSLGRGVSGELFF.

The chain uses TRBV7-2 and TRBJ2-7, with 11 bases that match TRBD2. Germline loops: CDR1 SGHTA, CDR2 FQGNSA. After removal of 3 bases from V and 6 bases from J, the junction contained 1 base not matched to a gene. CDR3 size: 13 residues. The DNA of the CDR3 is TGTGCCAGCAGCTTTCTAGCGGGAGGCGAGCAGTACTTC. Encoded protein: CASSFLAGGEQYF.

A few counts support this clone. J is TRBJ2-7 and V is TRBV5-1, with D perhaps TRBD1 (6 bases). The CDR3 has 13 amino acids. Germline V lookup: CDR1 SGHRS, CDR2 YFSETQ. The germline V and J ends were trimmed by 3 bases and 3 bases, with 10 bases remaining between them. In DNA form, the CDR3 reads TGCGCCAGCAGCTCCGGACAGTACTACGAGCAGTACTTC. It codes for CASSSGQYYEQYF.

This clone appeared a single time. This chain's CDR3 is CASSLQGATNEKLFF. DNA for the CDR3: TGTGCCAGCAGTTTACAGGGCGCAACTAATGAAAAACTGTTTTTT. The V call is TRBV27, the J call TRBJ1-4, with D possibly TRBD1 on 5 matching bases. This CDR3 is built from 15 residues. V lost 2 bases, J lost 0 bases, and 7 bases lay in between. Germline CDR1 and CDR2: MNHEY and SMNVEV (reference sequence).

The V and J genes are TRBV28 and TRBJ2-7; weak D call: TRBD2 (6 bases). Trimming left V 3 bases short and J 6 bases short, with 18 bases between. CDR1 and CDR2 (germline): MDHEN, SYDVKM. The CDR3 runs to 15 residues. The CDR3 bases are TGTGCCAGCAGTTTGGCCGGGAGCGGCGAACTCGAGCAGTACTTC. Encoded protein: CASSLAGSGELEQYF.

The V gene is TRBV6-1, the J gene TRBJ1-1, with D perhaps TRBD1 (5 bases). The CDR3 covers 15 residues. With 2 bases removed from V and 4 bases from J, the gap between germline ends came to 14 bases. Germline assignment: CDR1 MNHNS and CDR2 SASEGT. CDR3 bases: TGTGCCAGCAGTGAATCGGGCAGGGCATCCACTGAAGCTTTCTTT. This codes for CASSESGRASTEAFF.

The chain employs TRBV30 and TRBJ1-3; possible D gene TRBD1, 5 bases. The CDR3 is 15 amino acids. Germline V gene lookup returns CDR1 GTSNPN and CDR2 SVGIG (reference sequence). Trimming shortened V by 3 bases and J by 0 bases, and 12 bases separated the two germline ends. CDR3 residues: CAWSYKGLSGNTIYF. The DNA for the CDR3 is TGTGCCTGGAGCTACAAGGGGCTCTCTGGAAACACCATATATTTT.

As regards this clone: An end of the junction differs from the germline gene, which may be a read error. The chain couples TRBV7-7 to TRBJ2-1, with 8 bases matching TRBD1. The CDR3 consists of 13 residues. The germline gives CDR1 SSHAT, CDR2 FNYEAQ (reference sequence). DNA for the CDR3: TGTGCTAGCAGCCGGGACAGGTCCAGTGGGCAGTTCTTC. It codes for CASSRDRSSGQFF.